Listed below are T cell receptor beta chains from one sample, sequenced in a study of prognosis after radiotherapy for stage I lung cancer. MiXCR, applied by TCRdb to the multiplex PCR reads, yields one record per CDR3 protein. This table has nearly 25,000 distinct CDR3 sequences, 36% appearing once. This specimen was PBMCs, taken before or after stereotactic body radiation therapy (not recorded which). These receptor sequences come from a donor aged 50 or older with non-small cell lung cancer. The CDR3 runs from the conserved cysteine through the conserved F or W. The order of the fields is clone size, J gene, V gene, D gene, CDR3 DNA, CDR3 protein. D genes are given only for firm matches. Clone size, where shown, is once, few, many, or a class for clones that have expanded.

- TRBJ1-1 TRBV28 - TGTGCCAGCAGTTTCGACAGAGACACTGAAGCTTTCTTT CASSFDRDTEAFF
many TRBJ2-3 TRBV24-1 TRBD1 TGTGCCACCAGTGACTGGGACAGGGACACAGATACGCAGTATTTT CATSDWDRDTDTQYF
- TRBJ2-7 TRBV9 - TGTGCCAACAGCCGCACCAGGACTAATCCCACCTACGGGCAGTACTTC CANSRTRTNPTYGQYF
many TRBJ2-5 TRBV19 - TGTGCCAGTAGTATTCGAGCGGATCGAGAGACCCAGTACTTC CASSIRADRETQYF
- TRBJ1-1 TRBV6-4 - TGTGCCAGCAGTTACTCGAATGGGAACACTGAAGCTTTCTTT CASSYSNGNTEAFF
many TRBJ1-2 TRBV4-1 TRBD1 TGCGCCAGCGACAAGGGGACAGGGATCTATGGCTACACCTTC CASDKGTGIYGYTF
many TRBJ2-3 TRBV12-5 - TGTGCTAGTGGTTTGGTGACTGGGGGGCACGTAGTGGATACGCAGTATTTT CASGLVTGGHVVDTQYF
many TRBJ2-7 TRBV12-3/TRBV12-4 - TGTGCCAGCAGGGACAGTTCCTACGAGCAGTACTTC CASRDSSYEQYF
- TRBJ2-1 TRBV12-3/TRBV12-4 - TGTGCCAGCAGCCAGAGGGAGTCCTACAATGAGCAGTTCTTC CASSQRESYNEQFF
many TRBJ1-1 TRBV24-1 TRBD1 TGTGCCACCAGTGATCACGGACAGGGCGGGACTGAAGCTTTCTTT CATSDHGQGGTEAFF
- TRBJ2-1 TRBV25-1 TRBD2 TGTGCCAGCAGACCCGGGACTAGCGGGAGAGTGTACAGTGAGCAGTTCTTC CASRPGTSGRVYSEQFF
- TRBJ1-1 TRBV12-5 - TGTGTTAGTGGTTTGGTGGCCATTGAAGCTTTCTTT CVSGLVAIEAFF
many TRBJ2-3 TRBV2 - TGTGCCAGCAGCGGGACTAGCACAGATACGCAGTATTTT CASSGTSTDTQYF
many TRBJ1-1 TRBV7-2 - TGTGCCAGCAGCCTGGACAGTTCGGCAGGAGCTTTCTTT CASSLDSSAGAFF
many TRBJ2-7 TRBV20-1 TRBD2 TGCAGTGCTCCGAAATTAGCGGGAGGATCCGCCTACGAGCAGTACTTC CSAPKLAGGSAYEQYF
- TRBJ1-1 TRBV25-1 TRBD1 TGTGCCAGCAGTGAGCTCGACAGGGACGGATCTTTCTTT CASSELDRDGSFF
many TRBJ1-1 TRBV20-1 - TGCAGTGCTGGAGCTTCGGACACTGAAGCTTTCTTT CSAGASDTEAFF
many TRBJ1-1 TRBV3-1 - TGTGCCAGCAGCCAAGCGGGGGCGGGGAGGTACACTGAAGCTTTCTTT CASSQAGAGRYTEAFF
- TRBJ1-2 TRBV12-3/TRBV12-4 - TGTGCCAGCAGTTTAGGATTCAACTATGGCTACACCTTC CASSLGFNYGYTF
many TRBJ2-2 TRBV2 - TGTGCCAGCAGTGATAGAGCCGGGGAGCTGTTTTTT CASSDRAGELFF
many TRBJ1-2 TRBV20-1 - TGCAGTGCTAGCGGTGGTGCGGGAGACTATGGCTACACCTTC CSASGGAGDYGYTF
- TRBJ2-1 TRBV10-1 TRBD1 TGCGCCAGCAATCATGGGACAGGGCGATCCAATGAGCAGTTCTTC CASNHGTGRSNEQFF
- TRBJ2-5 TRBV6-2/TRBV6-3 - TGTGCCAGCAGTTTCCAAGAGACCCAGTACTTC CASSFQETQYF
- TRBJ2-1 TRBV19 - TGTGCCAGTAGTATAGGGGGGCATGAGCAGTTCTTC CASSIGGHEQFF
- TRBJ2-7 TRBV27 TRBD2 TGTGCCAGCAGATTGACTAGCGGGAGGGAGCAGTACTTC CASRLTSGREQYF
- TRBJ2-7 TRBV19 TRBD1 TGTGCCAGTACTCGGACAGGGGCCGCCTACGGGCAGTACTTC CASTRTGAAYGQYF
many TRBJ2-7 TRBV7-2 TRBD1 TGTGCCAGCAGCGCCACAGGGGGTCCCTACGAGCAGTACTTC CASSATGGPYEQYF
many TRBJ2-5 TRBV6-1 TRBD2 TGTGCCAGCAGTGAACCTGGTCTAGCGGGGGGGGAAGAGACCCAGTACTTC CASSEPGLAGGEETQYF
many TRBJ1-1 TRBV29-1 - TGCAGCGTTCAGGGAGTGAACACTGAAGCTTTCTTT CSVQGVNTEAFF
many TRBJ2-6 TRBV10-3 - TGTGCCGCCACGACAGGTCGAAACTCTGGGGCCAACGTCCTGACTTTC CAATTGRNSGANVLTF
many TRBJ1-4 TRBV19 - TGTGCCAGTAGTATGGCCCTGCAGGCGGTGAATGAAAAACTGTTTTTT CASSMALQAVNEKLFF
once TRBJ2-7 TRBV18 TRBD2 TGTGCCAGCTCACCACCTAGCGGGAGGGCAGGCGAGCAGTACTTC CASSPPSGRAGEQYF
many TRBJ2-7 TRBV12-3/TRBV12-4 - TGTGCCATCTCATTGGGGGGTTGGGAGCAGTACTTC CAISLGGWEQYF
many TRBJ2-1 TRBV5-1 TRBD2 TGCGCCAGCAGCTTAACCGGGACTAGCGTCTACAATGAGCAGTTCTTC CASSLTGTSVYNEQFF
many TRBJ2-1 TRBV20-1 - TGCAGTGCTAGCTTTTCGACTAGGGGGGATGAGCAGTTCTTC CSASFSTRGDEQFF
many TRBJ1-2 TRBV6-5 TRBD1 TGTGCCAGCAGTTCCAATGAAGGGGGCGGTGGCTACACCTTC CASSSNEGGGGYTF